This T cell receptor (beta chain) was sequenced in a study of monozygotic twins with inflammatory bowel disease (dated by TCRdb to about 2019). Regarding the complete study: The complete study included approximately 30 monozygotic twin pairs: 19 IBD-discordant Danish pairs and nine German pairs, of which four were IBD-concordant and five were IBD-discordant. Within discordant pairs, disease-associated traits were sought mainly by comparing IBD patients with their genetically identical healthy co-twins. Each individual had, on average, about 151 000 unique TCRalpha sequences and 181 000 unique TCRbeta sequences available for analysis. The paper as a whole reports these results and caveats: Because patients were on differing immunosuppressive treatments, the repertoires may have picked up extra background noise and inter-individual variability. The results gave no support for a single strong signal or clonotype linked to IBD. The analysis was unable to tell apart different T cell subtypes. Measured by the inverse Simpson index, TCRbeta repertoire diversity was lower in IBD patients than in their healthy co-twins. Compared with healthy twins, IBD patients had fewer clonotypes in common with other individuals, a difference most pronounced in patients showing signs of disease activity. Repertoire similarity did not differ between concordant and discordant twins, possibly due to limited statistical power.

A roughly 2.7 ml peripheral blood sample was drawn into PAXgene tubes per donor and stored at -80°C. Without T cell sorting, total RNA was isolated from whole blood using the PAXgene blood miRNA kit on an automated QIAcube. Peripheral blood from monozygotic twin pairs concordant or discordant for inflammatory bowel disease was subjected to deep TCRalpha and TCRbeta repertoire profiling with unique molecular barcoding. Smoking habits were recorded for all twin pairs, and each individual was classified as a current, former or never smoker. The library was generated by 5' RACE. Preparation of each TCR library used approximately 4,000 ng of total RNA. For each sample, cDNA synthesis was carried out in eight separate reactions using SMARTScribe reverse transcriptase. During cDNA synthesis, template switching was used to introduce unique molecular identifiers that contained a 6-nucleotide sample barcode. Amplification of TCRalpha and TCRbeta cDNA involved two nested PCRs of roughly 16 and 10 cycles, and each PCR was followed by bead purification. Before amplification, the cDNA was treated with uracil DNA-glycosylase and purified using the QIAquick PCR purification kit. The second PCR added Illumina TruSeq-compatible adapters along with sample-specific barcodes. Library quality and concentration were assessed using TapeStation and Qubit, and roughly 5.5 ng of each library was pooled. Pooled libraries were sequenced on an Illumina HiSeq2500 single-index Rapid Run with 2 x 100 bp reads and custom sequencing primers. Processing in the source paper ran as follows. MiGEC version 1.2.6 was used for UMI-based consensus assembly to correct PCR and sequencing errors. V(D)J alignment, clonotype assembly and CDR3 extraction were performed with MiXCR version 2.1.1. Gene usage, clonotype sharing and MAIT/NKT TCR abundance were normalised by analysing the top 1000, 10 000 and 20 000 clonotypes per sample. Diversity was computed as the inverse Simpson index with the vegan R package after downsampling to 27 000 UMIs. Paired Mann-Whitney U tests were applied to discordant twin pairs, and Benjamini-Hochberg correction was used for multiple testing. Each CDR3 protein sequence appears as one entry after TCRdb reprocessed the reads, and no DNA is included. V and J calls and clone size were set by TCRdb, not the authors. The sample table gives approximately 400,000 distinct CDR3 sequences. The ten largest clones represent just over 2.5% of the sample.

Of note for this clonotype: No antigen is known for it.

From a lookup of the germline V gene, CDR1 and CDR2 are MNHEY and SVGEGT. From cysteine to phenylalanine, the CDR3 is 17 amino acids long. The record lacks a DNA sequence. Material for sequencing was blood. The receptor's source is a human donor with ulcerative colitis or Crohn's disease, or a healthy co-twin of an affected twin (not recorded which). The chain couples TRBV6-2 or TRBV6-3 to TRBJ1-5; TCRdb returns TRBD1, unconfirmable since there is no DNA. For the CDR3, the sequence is CASSYTRGRGVSQPQHF.